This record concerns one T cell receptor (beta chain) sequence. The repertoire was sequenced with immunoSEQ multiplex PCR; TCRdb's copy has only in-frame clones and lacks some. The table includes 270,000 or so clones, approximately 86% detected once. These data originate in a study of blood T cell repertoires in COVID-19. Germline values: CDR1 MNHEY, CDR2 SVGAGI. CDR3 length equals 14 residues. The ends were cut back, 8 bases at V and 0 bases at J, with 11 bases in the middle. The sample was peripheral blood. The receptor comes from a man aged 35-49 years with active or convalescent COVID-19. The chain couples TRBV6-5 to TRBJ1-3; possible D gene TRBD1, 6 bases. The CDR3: CASGGDTSGNTIYF. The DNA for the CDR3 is TGTGCCAGCGGGGGGGACACCTCTGGAAACACCATATATTTT.